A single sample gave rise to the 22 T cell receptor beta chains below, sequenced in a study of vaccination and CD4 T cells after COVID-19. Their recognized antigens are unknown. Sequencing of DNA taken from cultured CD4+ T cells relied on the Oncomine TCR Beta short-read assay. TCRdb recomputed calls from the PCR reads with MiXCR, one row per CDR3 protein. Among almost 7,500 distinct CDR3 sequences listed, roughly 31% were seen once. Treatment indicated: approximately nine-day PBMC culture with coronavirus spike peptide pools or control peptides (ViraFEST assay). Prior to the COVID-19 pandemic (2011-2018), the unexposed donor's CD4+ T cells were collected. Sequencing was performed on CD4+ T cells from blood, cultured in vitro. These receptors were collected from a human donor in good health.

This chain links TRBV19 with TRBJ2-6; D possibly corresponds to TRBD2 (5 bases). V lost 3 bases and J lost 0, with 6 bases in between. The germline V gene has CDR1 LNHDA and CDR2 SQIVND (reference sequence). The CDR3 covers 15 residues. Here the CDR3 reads CASSIEGSGANVLTF. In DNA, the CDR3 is TGTGCCAGTAGTATCGAGGGCTCTGGGGCCAACGTCCTGACTTTC.

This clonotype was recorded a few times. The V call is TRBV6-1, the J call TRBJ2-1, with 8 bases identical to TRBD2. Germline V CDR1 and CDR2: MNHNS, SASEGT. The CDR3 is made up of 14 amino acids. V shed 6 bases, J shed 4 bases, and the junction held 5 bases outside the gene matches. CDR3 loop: CASSNSGVYNEQFF. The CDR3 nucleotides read TGTGCCAGCAGCAATAGCGGGGTTTACAATGAGCAGTTCTTC.

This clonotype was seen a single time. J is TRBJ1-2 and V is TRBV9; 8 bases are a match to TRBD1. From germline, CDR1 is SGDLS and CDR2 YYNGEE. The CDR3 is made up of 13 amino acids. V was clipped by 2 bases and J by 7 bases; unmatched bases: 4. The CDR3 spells CASSVSDRAGYTF. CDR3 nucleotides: TGTGCCAGCAGCGTCTCGGACAGGGCTGGCTACACCTTC.

In DNA, the CDR3 is TGTGCCAGTCGTATGACCGGCCAAGAGACCCAGTACTTC. Protein sequence: CASRMTGQETQYF. This rearrangement joins TRBV12-3 or TRBV12-4 to TRBJ2-5; D remains ambiguous. This CDR3 has 13 amino acids. V lost 9 bases and J 1 base, leaving 12 bases between the germline ends.

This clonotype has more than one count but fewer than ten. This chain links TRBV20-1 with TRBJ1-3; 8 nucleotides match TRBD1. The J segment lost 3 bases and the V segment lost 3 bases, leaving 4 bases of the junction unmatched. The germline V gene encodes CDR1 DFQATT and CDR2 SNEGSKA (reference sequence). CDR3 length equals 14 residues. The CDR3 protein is CSASSGTGGNTIYF. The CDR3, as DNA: TGCAGTGCTAGTAGTGGGACAGGTGGAAACACCATATATTTT.

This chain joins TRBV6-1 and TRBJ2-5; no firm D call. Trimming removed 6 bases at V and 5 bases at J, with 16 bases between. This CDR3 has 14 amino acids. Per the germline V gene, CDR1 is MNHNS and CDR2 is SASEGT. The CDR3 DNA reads TGTGCCAGCAGATCTGTCCGGCCTCGGGAGACCCAGTACTTC. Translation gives CASRSVRPRETQYF.

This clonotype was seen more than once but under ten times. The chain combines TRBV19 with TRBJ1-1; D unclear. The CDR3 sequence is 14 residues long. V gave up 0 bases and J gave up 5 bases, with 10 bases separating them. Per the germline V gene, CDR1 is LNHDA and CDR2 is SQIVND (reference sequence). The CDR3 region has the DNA TGTGCCAGTAGTATAGATCCCAGTTTGACTGAAGCTTTCTTT. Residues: CASSIDPSLTEAFF.

The CDR3 bases are TGTGCCAGTAGTCCTGGACATCCGTATGGCTACACCTTC. It encodes CASSPGHPYGYTF. The chain joins TRBV19 to TRBJ1-2; maybe TRBD1 (5 bases). V was pared by 5 bases and J by 5 bases, with 12 bases between. CDR3 size: 13 residues. Per the germline V gene, CDR1 is LNHDA and CDR2 is SQIVND (reference sequence). Variable domain in full (rest from reference TRBV19 and TRBJ1-2): DGGITQSPKYLFRKEGQNVTLSCEQNLNHDAMYWYRQDPGQGLRLIYYSQIVNDFQKGDIAEGYSVSREKKESFPLTVTSAQKNPTAFYLCASSPGHPYGYTFGSGTRLTVV.

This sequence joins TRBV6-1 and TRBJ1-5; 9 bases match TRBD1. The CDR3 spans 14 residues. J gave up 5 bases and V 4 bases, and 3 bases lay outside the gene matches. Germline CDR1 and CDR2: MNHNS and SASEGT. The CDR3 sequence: CASSAGQGYQPQHF. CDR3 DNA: TGTGCCAGCAGTGCGGGACAGGGTTATCAGCCCCAGCATTTT.

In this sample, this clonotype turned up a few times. The CDR3 loop reads CSANFQETQYF. As DNA, the CDR3 is TGCAGTGCCAATTTCCAAGAGACCCAGTACTTC. The chain is built from TRBV20-1 and TRBJ2-5, with unresolved D. V was shortened by 6 bases and J by 1 base, with 6 bases between the two germline ends. Germline CDR1 and CDR2: DFQATT and SNEGSKA (reference sequence). CDR3 length equals 11 residues.

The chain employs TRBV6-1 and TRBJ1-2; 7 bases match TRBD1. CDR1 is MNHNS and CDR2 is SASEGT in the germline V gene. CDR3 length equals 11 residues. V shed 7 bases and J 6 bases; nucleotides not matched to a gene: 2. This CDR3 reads CASTGGNGYTF. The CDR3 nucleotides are TGTGCCAGCACAGGGGGAAATGGCTACACCTTC.

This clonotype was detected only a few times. The CDR3 reads CASSLNQETQYF. The CDR3, as DNA: TGTGCCAGCAGCTTAAACCAAGAGACCCAGTACTTC. The chain has TRBV11-2 and TRBJ2-5; D is unclear. Germline lookup yields CDR1 SGHAT and CDR2 FQNNGV. V was trimmed by 2 bases and J by 0 bases, leaving 1 base between them. This CDR3 is 12 amino acids long.

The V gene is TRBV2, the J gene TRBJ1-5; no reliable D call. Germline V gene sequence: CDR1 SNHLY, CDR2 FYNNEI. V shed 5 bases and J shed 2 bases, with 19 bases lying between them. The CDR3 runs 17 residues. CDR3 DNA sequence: TGTGCCAGCAGTATCGTTTCAGGTGGATATGGCAATCAGCCCCAGCATTTT. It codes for CASSIVSGGYGNQPQHF.

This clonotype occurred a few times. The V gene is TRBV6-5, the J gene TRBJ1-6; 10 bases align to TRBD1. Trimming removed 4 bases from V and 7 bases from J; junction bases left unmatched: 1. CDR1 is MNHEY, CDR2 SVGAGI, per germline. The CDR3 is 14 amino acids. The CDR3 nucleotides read TGTGCCAGCAGTTCGGGACAGGGGAATTCACCCCTCCACTTT. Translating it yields CASSSGQGNSPLHF.

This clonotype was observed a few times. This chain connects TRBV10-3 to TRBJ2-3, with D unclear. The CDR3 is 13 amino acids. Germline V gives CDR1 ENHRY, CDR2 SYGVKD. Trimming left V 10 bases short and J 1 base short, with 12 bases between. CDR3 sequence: CATLTGGTDTQYF. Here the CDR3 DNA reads TGTGCCACCCTAACTGGAGGCACAGATACGCAGTATTTT.

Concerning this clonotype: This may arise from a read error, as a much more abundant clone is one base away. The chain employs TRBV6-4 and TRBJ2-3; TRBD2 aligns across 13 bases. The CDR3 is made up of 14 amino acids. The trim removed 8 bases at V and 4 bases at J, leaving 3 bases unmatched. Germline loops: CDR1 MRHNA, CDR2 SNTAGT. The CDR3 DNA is TGTGCCAGCGGTGGGACTAGCGGGGCAGATACGCAGTATTTT. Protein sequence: CASGGTSGADTQYF.

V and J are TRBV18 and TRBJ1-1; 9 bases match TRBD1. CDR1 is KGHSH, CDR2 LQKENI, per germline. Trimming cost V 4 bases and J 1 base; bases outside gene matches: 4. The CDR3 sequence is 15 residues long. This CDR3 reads CASSRGDRANTEAFF. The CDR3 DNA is TGTGCCAGCTCACGGGGGGACAGGGCGAACACTGAAGCTTTCTTT.

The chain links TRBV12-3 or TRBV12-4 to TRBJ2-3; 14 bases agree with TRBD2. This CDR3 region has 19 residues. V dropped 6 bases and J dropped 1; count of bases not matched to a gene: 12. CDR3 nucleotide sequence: TGTGCCAGCAGGCCGACTAGCGGGGGGGCCATTACCCGCACAGATACGCAGTATTTT. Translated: CASRPTSGGAITRTDTQYF.

CDR3 sequence (DNA): TGTGCCAGCAGTACAGGGGGCGCCTCGTCGGAGACCCAGTACTTC. It specifies CASSTGGASSETQYF. The chain has TRBV27 and TRBJ2-5; 9 bases fit TRBD1. The CDR3 sequence is 15 residues long. V was clipped by 5 bases and J by 5 bases; unmatched bases: 9. Germline CDR1 is MNHEY and CDR2 is SMNVEV (reference sequence).

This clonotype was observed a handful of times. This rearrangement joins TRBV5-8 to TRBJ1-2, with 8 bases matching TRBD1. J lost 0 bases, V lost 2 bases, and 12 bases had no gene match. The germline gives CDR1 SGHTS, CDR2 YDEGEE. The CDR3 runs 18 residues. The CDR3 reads CASSFLGQGTSPNYGYTF. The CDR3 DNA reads TGTGCCAGCAGCTTCCTAGGACAGGGTACCTCCCCTAACTATGGCTACACCTTC.

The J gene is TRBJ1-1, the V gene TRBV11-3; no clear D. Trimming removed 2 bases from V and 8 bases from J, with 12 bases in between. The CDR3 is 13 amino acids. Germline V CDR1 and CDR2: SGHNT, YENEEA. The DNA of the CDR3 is TGTGCCAGCAGCTTAAATCATTTGACGGAAGCTTTCTTT. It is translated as CASSLNHLTEAFF. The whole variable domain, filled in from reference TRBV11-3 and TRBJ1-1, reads EAGVVQSPRYKIIEKKQPVAFWCNPISGHNTLYWYLQNLGQGPELLIRYENEEAVDDSQLPKDRFSAERLKGVDSTLKIQPAELGDSAVYLCASSLNHLTEAFFGQGTRLTVV.

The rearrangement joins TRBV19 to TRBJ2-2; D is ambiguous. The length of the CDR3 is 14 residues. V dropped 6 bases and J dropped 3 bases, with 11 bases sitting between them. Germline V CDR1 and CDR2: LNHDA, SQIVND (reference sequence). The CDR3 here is CASSQVGDTGELFF. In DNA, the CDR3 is TGTGCCAGTAGCCAAGTTGGAGACACCGGGGAGCTGTTTTTT.